This T cell receptor beta chain emerged from a study of cytomegalovirus exposure and HLA in healthy donors. As for the study in general: A prior study identified 90 million to 120 million unique TCR beta sequences from 150 million to 200 million T cells. Study-level findings and limits: TCR beta V- and J-gene trimming, according to a later analysis, was linked to a missense DCLRE1C variant.

The PCR used 60 Vbeta and 13 Jbeta primers. In the authors' workflow: In a later analysis, roughly 11 million of some 80 million unique beta chains occurred in at least two donors. Method: immunoSEQ multiplex PCR; TCRdb's copy keeps in-frame clones and lacks some. V and J calls and clone size come straight from that table; D and trimming were deduced from the DNA. The sample has 120,000 or so clones; 65% to 80% are singletons. In the case of this clone: Its antigen is not identified.

CDR1 SEHNR and CDR2 FQNEAQ come from the germline V gene (reference sequence). The J segment lost 5 bases and the V segment lost 5 bases, leaving 7 bases of the junction unmatched. The CDR3 is 15 amino acids. The sequenced material came from PBMCs. V and J are TRBV7-9 and TRBJ2-7, with 12 bases aligning to TRBD2. This sequence was found in a man aged 30-40 years in good health and CMV-seronegative. The CDR3 is CASSLSSGRVNEQYF. The CDR3 DNA sequence: TGTGCCAGCAGCCTGTCTAGCGGGAGGGTTAACGAGCAGTACTTC.